Below, 15 T cell receptor beta chains from the same sample are listed, as sequenced in a study of shared clonotypes between healthy human individuals. Some clones are missing from TCRdb's copy, which holds only in-frame ones; the method was immunoSEQ multiplex PCR. The table shows 550,000 to 600,000 clones, with 70% to 80% occurring only once. The specimen was PBMCs. The source is a woman in her thirties or forties in good health. Some clones in this sample may be carry-over from other donors' samples.

The chain couples TRBV28 to TRBJ2-7; D is perhaps TRBD1 (6 bases). The CDR3 totals 16 residues. The germline gives CDR1 MDHEN, CDR2 SYDVKM. The V end lost 3 bases, the J end lost 1 base, and 16 bases lay between the germline ends. The CDR3 region is CASSFQGKIGSYEQYF. CDR3 coding DNA: TGTGCCAGCAGTTTCCAGGGGAAAATTGGGTCCTACGAGCAGTACTTC.

The chain has TRBV28 and TRBJ2-1; no reliable D call. Germline loops: CDR1 MDHEN, CDR2 SYDVKM. V lost 6 bases and J lost 0, with 12 bases in between. CDR3 length: 15 residues. CDR3: CASSNDPSSYNEQFF. In DNA form, the CDR3 reads TGTGCCAGCAGCAATGACCCGAGCTCCTACAATGAGCAGTTCTTC.

This clone appeared once. This chain connects TRBV30 to TRBJ1-4, with unresolved D. The CDR3 covers 14 residues. Trimming shortened V by 2 bases and J by 4 bases, and 11 bases separated the two germline ends. CDR1 and CDR2 (germline): GTSNPN, SVGIG (reference sequence). The CDR3 nucleotides are TGTGCCTGGAGTTTGGGAAGCGGTAATGAAAAACTGTTTTTT. Translation: CAWSLGSGNEKLFF.

As for this clone: Since a far larger clone is one base different, this is likely a read error. Since the CDR3 does not end with the conserved phenylalanine or tryptophan, this likely comes from a read error. The J gene is TRBJ2-7, the V gene TRBV10-2; D is possibly TRBD2 (6 bases). This CDR3 is 17 amino acids long. Germline V gene lookup returns CDR1 WSHSY and CDR2 SAAADI. V was shortened by 2 bases and J by 2 bases, with 19 bases between the two germline ends. CDR3 loop: CASSEALGWAGTYEQYS. The CDR3 bases are TGCGCCAGCAGTGAGGCCCTGGGGTGGGCGGGAACCTACGAGCAGTACTCC.

The rearrangement links TRBV30 to TRBJ2-1, with 11 positions matching TRBD2. Germline V CDR1 and CDR2: GTSNPN, SVGIG (reference sequence). V gave up 0 bases and J gave up 10 bases; unmatched junction bases: 2. The CDR3 is 13 residues long. This chain's CDR3 is CAWSVLAGGEQFF. CDR3 nucleotide sequence: TGTGCCTGGAGTGTTCTAGCGGGAGGCGAGCAGTTCTTC.

The genes are TRBV5-4 and TRBJ1-2; possible D gene TRBD1, 5 bases. Germline V lookup: CDR1 SGHNT, CDR2 YYREEE (reference sequence). Trimming removed 0 bases at V and 3 bases at J, with 12 bases between. The CDR3 sequence is 15 residues long. The CDR3: CASSLVTQGDYGYTF. CDR3 coding DNA: TGTGCCAGCAGCTTGGTTACGCAAGGGGACTATGGCTACACCTTC. Using reference TRBV5-4 and TRBJ1-2 for the parts outside the CDR3, the full variable domain is ETGVTQSPTHLIKTRGQQVTLRCSSQSGHNTVSWYQQALGQGPQFIFQYYREEENGRGNFPPRFSGLQFPNYSSELNVNALELDDSALYLCASSLVTQGDYGYTFGSGTRLTVV.

The chain couples TRBV27 to TRBJ2-7; 7 positions match TRBD2. Germline assignment: CDR1 MNHEY and CDR2 SMNVEV (reference sequence). V shed 5 bases and J 3 bases; nucleotides not matched to a gene: 10. This CDR3 spans 15 amino acids. The CDR3 DNA sequence: TGTGCCAGCAGTCCCCTGAGCGGGATCGGCTACGAGCAGTACTTC. Translating gives CASSPLSGIGYEQYF.

The chain links TRBV19 to TRBJ2-7, with 8 bases lining up with TRBD2. After removal of 6 bases from V and 5 bases from J, the junction contained 9 bases not matched to a gene. Germline CDR1 and CDR2: LNHDA and SQIVND (reference sequence). This CDR3 is 14 amino acids long. The CDR3 reads CASRGAGRAHEQYF. DNA for the CDR3: TGTGCCAGTAGAGGAGCCGGGAGGGCCCACGAGCAGTACTTC.

The chain joins TRBV7-3 to TRBJ2-5; a possible D gene is TRBD2 (5 bases). This CDR3 comprises 14 residues. Germline values: CDR1 SGHTA, CDR2 FQGTGA. Trimming stripped 1 base from V and 2 bases from J, with 8 bases between. The CDR3 here is CASSLIQRQETQYF. CDR3 nucleotide sequence: TGTGCCAGCAGCTTAATTCAGCGGCAAGAGACCCAGTACTTC.

The gene calls are TRBV7-3 and TRBJ2-1; no definite D call. CDR1 is SGHTA, CDR2 FQGTGA, per germline. This CDR3 has 14 residues. V lost 4 bases to trimming and J lost 2 bases, with 9 bases between them. The CDR3 bases are TGTGCCAGCAGCTCCTCCACTGCCTACAATGAGCAGTTCTTC. It encodes CASSSSTAYNEQFF.

J is TRBJ2-7 and V is TRBV6-1, with a tentative D call TRBD1 (5 bases). Germline V gene sequence: CDR1 MNHNS, CDR2 SASEGT. The CDR3 contains 15 residues. Trimming took off 2 bases at V and 3 bases at J, with 14 bases between the two ends. The CDR3 sequence: CASSEMGQAVYEQYF. CDR3 sequence (DNA): TGTGCCAGCAGTGAAATGGGGCAGGCCGTCTACGAGCAGTACTTC.

This chain joins TRBV14 and TRBJ2-3; 7 bases align to TRBD2. The V gene's germline CDR1 is SGHDN and CDR2 FVKESK. This CDR3 has 19 amino acids. With 0 bases clipped from V and 1 base from J, the junction kept 13 bases outside the gene matches. This CDR3 reads CASSQDYQAGAVRTDTQYF. For the CDR3, the DNA is TGTGCCAGCAGCCAAGATTATCAGGCGGGAGCAGTGCGCACAGATACGCAGTATTTT.

J is TRBJ2-2 and V is TRBV7-2; TRBD1 agrees at 7 bases. The CDR3 has 14 residues. Germline V CDR1 and CDR2: SGHTA, FQGNSA. V trimming: 4 bases; J trimming: 6 bases; junction bases outside the gene matches: 5. CDR3 sequence: CASSSPGQAGELFF. DNA of the CDR3: TGTGCCAGCAGCTCACCTGGACAGGCCGGGGAGCTGTTTTTT.

CDR3 sequence reads: CASSLGYYNEQFF. The CDR3 coding sequence is TGTGCCAGCAGTTTAGGGTACTACAATGAGCAGTTCTTC. This chain links TRBV28 with TRBJ2-1; D not certain. Germline V lookup: CDR1 MDHEN, CDR2 SYDVKM. The CDR3 spans 13 residues. Trimming pared 2 bases from V and 3 bases from J, leaving 5 bases between.

This clone has only a few counts. CDR3 DNA: TGTGCCAGCAAAGGGCTTTCCGGGGGAAGCAATTCACCCCTCCACTTT. Residues: CASKGLSGGSNSPLHF. This chain joins TRBV27 and TRBJ1-6; a weak D match, TRBD1 (5 bases). Trimming removed 7 bases from V and 7 bases from J, with 20 bases in between. The CDR3 is 16 amino acids. Germline assignment: CDR1 MNHEY and CDR2 SMNVEV (reference sequence).